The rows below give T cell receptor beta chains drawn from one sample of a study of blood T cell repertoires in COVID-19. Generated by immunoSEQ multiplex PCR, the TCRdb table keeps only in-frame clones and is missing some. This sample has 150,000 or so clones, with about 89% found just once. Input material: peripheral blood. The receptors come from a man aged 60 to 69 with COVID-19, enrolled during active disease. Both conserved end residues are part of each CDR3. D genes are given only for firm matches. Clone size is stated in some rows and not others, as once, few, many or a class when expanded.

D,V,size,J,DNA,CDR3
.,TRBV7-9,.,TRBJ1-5,TGTGCCAGCAGTACCGGGACTCCTCAGCCCCAGCATTTT,CASSTGTPQPQHF
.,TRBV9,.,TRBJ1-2,TGTGCCAGCAGCGAGGAATTTGGGGGCCGCTATGGCTACACCTTC,CASSEEFGGRYGYTF
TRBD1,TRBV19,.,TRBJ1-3,TGTGCCAGTAGTACGGGACAGTCGTCCTCTGGAAACACCATATATTTT,CASSTGQSSSGNTIYF
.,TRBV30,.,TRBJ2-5,TGTGCCTGGAGTCGGGATAGCAAAGAGACCCAGTACTTC,CAWSRDSKETQYF
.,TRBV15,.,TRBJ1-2,TGTGCCACCAGCAGAGAGGGCCTATATGGCTACACCTTC,CATSREGLYGYTF
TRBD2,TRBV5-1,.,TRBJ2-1,TGCGCCAGCAGCTTCATGCTAGCGGGCGGGATAGGCAATGAGCAGTTCTTC,CASSFMLAGGIGNEQFF
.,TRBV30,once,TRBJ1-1,TGTGCCTGGAGAATCACCGGGGACACTGAAGCTTTCTTT,CAWRITGDTEAFF
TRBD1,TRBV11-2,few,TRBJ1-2,TGTGCCAGCAGCTCCCCCAGGGGGCCTGGCTACACCTTC,CASSSPRGPGYTF
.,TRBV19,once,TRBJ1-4,TGTGCCAGTAGTATAAGCCGAAATGAAAAACTGTTTTTT,CASSISRNEKLFF
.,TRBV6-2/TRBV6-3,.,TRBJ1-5,TGTGCCAGCAGTAACCCCCTGAGGAGGGGAGAGGATCAGCCCCAGCATTTT,CASSNPLRRGEDQPQHF
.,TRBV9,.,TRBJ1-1,TGTGCCAGCAGCGTACGAGGGGGAGACACTGAAGCTTTCTTT,CASSVRGGDTEAFF
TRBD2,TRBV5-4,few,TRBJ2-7,TGTGCCAGCAGCGCAAAACTAGCGGGGCACTACGAGCAGTACTTC,CASSAKLAGHYEQYF
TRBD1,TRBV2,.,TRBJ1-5,TGTGCCAGCAGTGTCCGGGAGGGGGCGGCTCAGCCCCAGCATTTT,CASSVREGAAQPQHF